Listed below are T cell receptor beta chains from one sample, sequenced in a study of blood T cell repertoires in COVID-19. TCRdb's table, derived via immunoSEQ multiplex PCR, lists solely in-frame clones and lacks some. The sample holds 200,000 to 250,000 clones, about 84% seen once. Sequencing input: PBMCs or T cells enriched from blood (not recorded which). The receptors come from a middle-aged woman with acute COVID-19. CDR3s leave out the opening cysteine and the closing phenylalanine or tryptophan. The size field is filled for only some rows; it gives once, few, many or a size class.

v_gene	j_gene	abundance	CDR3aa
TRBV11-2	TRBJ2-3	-	ASSVDRGRTDTQY
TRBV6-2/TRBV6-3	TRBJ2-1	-	ASSYGARTSPEF
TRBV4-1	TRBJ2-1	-	ASSHSGGRNNEQF
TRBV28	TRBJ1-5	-	ASSLGGYNQPQH
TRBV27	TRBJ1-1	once	ASGIQGTEAF
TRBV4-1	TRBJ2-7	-	ASRPGTRSYEQY
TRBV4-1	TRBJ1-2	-	ASSPPGQPVYGYT
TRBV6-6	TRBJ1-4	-	ASTTGWEKLF
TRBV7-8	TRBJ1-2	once	ASSLRLSLRGT
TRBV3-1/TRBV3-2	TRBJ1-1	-	ASSQDNRGREAF
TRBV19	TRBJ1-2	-	ASSTQGANYGYT
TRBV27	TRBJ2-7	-	ASSFTRSLGGQY
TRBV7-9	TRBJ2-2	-	ASSLGLANTGELF
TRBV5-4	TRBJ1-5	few	ASSVRGGLEPQH
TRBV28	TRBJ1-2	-	ASSTGTDHGYT
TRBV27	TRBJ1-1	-	ASRVGQGWTEAF
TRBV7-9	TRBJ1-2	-	ASSLAPDRGGYT
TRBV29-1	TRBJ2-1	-	SVNSPRGMAYNEQF
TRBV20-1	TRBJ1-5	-	SASRQAPNQPQH
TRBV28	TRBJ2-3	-	ASRPDIVGGAPDTQY
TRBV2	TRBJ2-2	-	ASQGYPNTGELF
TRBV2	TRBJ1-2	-	ASRGQGGNYGYT
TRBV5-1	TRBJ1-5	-	ASSLEGEGSQPQH
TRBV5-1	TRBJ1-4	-	ASSLTGGNEKLF
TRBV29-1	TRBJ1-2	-	SVRTGGHGYT
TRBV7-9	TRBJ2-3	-	ASSLEAGSNTQY
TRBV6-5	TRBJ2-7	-	ASTLEGDEQY
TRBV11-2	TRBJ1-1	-	ASSLVTGGRDTEAF
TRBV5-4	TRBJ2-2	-	ASSGGGRNTGELF
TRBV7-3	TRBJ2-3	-	ASSLTSGYLTDTQY
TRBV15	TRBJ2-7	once	ATSRALAGGKSSYEQY
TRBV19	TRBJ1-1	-	ASSPTGGMNTEAF
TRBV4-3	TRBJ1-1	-	ASSPGPGTGEFMNTEAF
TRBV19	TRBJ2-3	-	ASSIGTSGGPDTQY
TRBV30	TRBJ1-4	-	AWSVRVGNEKLF
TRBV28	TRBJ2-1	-	ASSADRKQF
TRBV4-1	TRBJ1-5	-	ASSQEGSGLNQPQH
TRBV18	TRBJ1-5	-	ASSPDREQWGNQPQH
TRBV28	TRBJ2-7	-	ASRIQSSYEQY
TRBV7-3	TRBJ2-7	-	ASSLMARSEQY
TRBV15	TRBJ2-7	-	ATSRPTGTGAYEQY
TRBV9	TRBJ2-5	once	ASSVGLAGVPETQY
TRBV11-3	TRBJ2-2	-	ASSHRTGNTGELF
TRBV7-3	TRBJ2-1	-	ASSIGTSGNNEQF
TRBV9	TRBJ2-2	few	ASREMSNTGELF
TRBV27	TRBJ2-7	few	ASSVTGIPNEQY
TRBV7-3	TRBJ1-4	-	ASSFQGGEKLF
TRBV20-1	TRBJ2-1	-	SASRGSSYNEQF
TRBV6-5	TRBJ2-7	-	ASTRDSQSYEQY
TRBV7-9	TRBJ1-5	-	ASSLFEHQPQH
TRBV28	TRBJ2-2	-	ASSLFYRNTGELF
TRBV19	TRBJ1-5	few	ASSAGKSNQPQH
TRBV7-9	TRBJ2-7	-	ASSRTAGAPSYEQY
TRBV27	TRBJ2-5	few	ASSCPRLDRKETQY
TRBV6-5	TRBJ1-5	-	ASSYSSGNQPQH
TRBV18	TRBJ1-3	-	ASSPVTGSSGNTIY
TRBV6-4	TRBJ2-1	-	ASSDSIRTGISHEQF
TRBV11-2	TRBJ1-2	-	ASSLGRVGGYT
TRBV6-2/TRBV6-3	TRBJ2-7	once	ASSTRNSGSSYEQY
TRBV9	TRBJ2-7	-	ASSTAGTSPEQY